This T cell receptor (beta chain) was captured in a study of T-cell memory formation after mild COVID-19. The CDR3 runs 14 residues. The germline CDR1 and CDR2 sequences are MNHEY and SMNVEV (reference sequence). V lost 6 bases and J lost 5; bases outside the gene matches: 6. UMIs and sample barcodes were carried by the TCR alpha and TCR beta cDNA libraries that 5'RACE produced using constant-segment primers. TCRdb reprocessed the 5' RACE reads via MiXCR and lists one record per CDR3 protein. The data show about 110,000 distinct CDR3 sequences, with about a sixth seen just once and roughly 27% held by the top ten.

This TCR came from an adult woman who had mild COVID-19 (a few samples of this study predate the infection). Cell type and time point are not known. J is TRBJ1-1 and V is TRBV27; 10 positions match TRBD1. The sample comprised PBMCs or a T cell subset sorted from them (not recorded which). This chain's CDR3 is CASRLGQGWTEAFF. CDR3 DNA sequence: TGTGCCAGCAGGTTGGGACAGGGGTGGACTGAAGCTTTCTTT.